This T cell receptor beta chain was documented in a study of early T cells in non-severe SARS-CoV-2 infection. At the level of the study: Sequenced material consisted of bulk RNA (from unsorted whole blood), and chains were unpaired. Regarding the study as a whole: VDJdb-based matching was biased toward anti-spike CD8 responses and missed private and CD4 specificities.

Each cDNA molecule carried a unique molecular identifier. Via MiXCR, TCRdb re-called the 5' RACE reads, giving one row per CDR3 protein. Counted here are under 85,000 distinct CDR3 sequences, over 10% occurring once; the ten biggest clones make up 4.5% to 7%. Only a few counts were recorded for this clonotype. Its antigen is unidentified. The germline gives CDR1 DFQATT, CDR2 SNEGSKA (reference sequence). The CDR3 length is 19 residues. The V end was cut by 6 bases, the J end by 0 bases, with 27 bases between. The chain has TRBV20-1 and TRBJ2-1; perhaps TRBD2 as D (6 bases). This TCR came from an adult who was a healthcare worker with PCR-confirmed SARS-CoV-2 infection or an uninfected control (not recorded which). Material: whole blood, obtained at baseline. Here the CDR3 reads CSAGGGGSAKGPSYNEQFF. CDR3 in DNA: TGCAGTGCCGGCGGAGGAGGGAGTGCTAAGGGACCCTCCTACAATGAGCAGTTCTTC.